The rows below give T cell receptor beta chains drawn from one sample of a study of OX40 agonist ivuxolimab in advanced cancers. Sequencing was performed with immunoSEQ multiplex PCR; in TCRdb, only in-frame clones are kept and a portion is missing. The sample shows approximately 37,000 clones, 65% to 85% of them seen only once. The starting material was CD4+ or CD8+ T cells sorted from blood, obtained in a trial of the OX40 agonist ivuxolimab. The receptors shown here come from an adult with an advanced solid tumor such as melanoma, head and neck, liver or kidney cancer. Each CDR3 is given with its conserved first and last residue. The order of the fields is D gene, J gene, V gene, clone size, CDR3 DNA, CDR3 protein. The D gene is left open where the match is weak. Some rows have no size entry. The others give once, few or many, or a class for an expanded clone.

D: TRBD1; J: TRBJ1-1; V: TRBV6-5; size: NA; DNA: TGTGCCAGCAGGTTGACAGGGGGGACTGAAGCTTTCTTT; CDR3: CASRLTGGTEAFF
D: TRBD1; J: TRBJ2-5; V: TRBV5-1; size: once; DNA: TGCGCCAGCTCTCCGACACCACAACGACAGGGAGAGACCCAGTACTTC; CDR3: CASSPTPQRQGETQYF
D: TRBD2; J: TRBJ2-7; V: TRBV19; size: NA; DNA: TGTGCCAGTAGTCGGACTAGTTTGTACGAGCAGTACTTC; CDR3: CASSRTSLYEQYF
D: NA; J: TRBJ1-1; V: TRBV6-5; size: few; DNA: TGTGCCACCCCGTCGAGTGGGAACACTGAAGCTTTCTTT; CDR3: CATPSSGNTEAFF
D: TRBD2; J: TRBJ2-3; V: TRBV10-1; size: NA; DNA: TGCGCCAGCAGTGACAGCGGGAGACCCACAGATACGCAGTATTTT; CDR3: CASSDSGRPTDTQYF
D: NA; J: TRBJ2-5; V: TRBV6-5; size: NA; DNA: TGTGCCAGCAGTTCGGGGTATGGGGAGACCCAGTACTTC; CDR3: CASSSGYGETQYF
D: TRBD2; J: TRBJ2-5; V: TRBV7-9; size: NA; DNA: TGTGCCAGCAGCTCGCTGGGACTAGCGACCCAGTACTTC; CDR3: CASSSLGLATQYF
D: NA; J: TRBJ2-7; V: TRBV27; size: NA; DNA: TGTGCCAGCAGTTCACTAGGGGCGCAGTACTTC; CDR3: CASSSLGAQYF
D: NA; J: TRBJ2-5; V: TRBV5-6; size: NA; DNA: TGTGCCAGCAACCGCGTCAGGGGAGAGACCCAGTACTTC; CDR3: CASNRVRGETQYF
D: TRBD1; J: TRBJ2-2; V: TRBV6-4; size: once; DNA: TGTGCCAGCAGACCGGGACAGGGTGCCACCGGGGAGCTGTTTTTT; CDR3: CASRPGQGATGELFF
D: NA; J: TRBJ2-7; V: TRBV9; size: NA; DNA: TGTGCCAGCAGCGTTGGGACGGCTACCTACGAGCAGTACTTC; CDR3: CASSVGTATYEQYF
D: TRBD1; J: TRBJ1-5; V: TRBV4-1; size: NA; DNA: TGCGCCAGCAGCCAAGTTTTAAGGGACAGGGTGATCAATCAGCCCCAGCATTTT; CDR3: CASSQVLRDRVINQPQHF
D: TRBD2; J: TRBJ2-1; V: TRBV28; size: NA; DNA: TGTGCCAGCAGTCTATGGACTAGCGGGGGGAATGAGCAGTTCTTC; CDR3: CASSLWTSGGNEQFF
D: NA; J: TRBJ2-3; V: TRBV7-2; size: NA; DNA: TGTGCCAGCAGCCCATTATTACGCGCCGTCACAGATACGCAGTATTTT; CDR3: CASSPLLRAVTDTQYF
D: TRBD1; J: TRBJ2-7; V: TRBV6-1; size: NA; DNA: TGTGCCAGCTATCGGGGGACAGGGGACTACGAGCAGTACTTC; CDR3: CASYRGTGDYEQYF
D: NA; J: TRBJ1-1; V: TRBV10-2; size: NA; DNA: TGCGCCAGCACCTCCGGGGGTTACACTGAAGCTTTCTTT; CDR3: CASTSGGYTEAFF
D: TRBD1; J: TRBJ1-1; V: TRBV5-1; size: NA; DNA: TGCGCCAGCAGCCTTTACACCACTTCAACAGGGGGTCGCACTGAAGCTTTCTTT; CDR3: CASSLYTTSTGGRTEAFF
D: NA; J: TRBJ1-1; V: TRBV18; size: NA; DNA: TGTGCCAGCTCACCACCTAGTTTAGGGACTAACACTGAAGCTTTCTTT; CDR3: CASSPPSLGTNTEAFF
D: TRBD2; J: TRBJ2-1; V: TRBV5-6; size: few; DNA: TGTGCCAGCAGCCGCGGGAGTAACTCCTACAATGAGCAGTTCTTC; CDR3: CASSRGSNSYNEQFF
D: NA; J: TRBJ2-1; V: TRBV21-1; size: NA; DNA: TGTGCCAGCAGCGTGAGAAGGACTCCATCCTACAATGAGCAGTTCTTC; CDR3: CASSVRRTPSYNEQFF
D: TRBD1; J: TRBJ1-5; V: TRBV19; size: NA; DNA: TGTGCCAGTAACCCCGGACAGGGGGAACAGCCCCAGCATTTT; CDR3: CASNPGQGEQPQHF
D: NA; J: TRBJ2-7; V: TRBV2; size: NA; DNA: TGTGCCAGCAGAGGACATACCTACGAGCAGTACTTC; CDR3: CASRGHTYEQYF
D: NA; J: TRBJ1-1; V: TRBV28; size: NA; DNA: TGTGCCAGCCACGGAGGCACCCACACTGAAGCTTTCTTT; CDR3: CASHGGTHTEAFF
D: TRBD2; J: TRBJ2-5; V: TRBV2; size: NA; DNA: TGTGCCAGCAGCCAGACTAGCGGGGGGCTTTTTGAGACCCAGTACTTC; CDR3: CASSQTSGGLFETQYF
D: NA; J: TRBJ1-3; V: TRBV11-2; size: NA; DNA: TGTGCCAGCAGCTTACTGATGGTTGACACCATATATTTT; CDR3: CASSLLMVDTIYF
D: NA; J: TRBJ1-4; V: TRBV28; size: few; DNA: TGTGCCAGCAGTACCGGGACGGGGAGGGGTGAAAAACTGTTTTTT; CDR3: CASSTGTGRGEKLFF
D: NA; J: TRBJ2-2; V: TRBV18; size: NA; DNA: TGTGCCAGCTCACCACCGGGGAGGAACACCGGGGAGCTGTTTTTT; CDR3: CASSPPGRNTGELFF
D: NA; J: TRBJ1-4; V: TRBV30; size: once; DNA: TGTGCCTGGGCGGCCTCGAGGGGGGAAAAACTGTTTTTT; CDR3: CAWAASRGEKLFF
D: NA; J: TRBJ1-2; V: TRBV19; size: NA; DNA: TGTGCCAGTAGTATATGGGGCTCGGCACGGGGCTACACCTTC; CDR3: CASSIWGSARGYTF
D: NA; J: TRBJ2-3; V: TRBV7-2; size: NA; DNA: TGTGCCAGCAGCTTAGGGACTGGACGCACAGATACGCAGTATTTT; CDR3: CASSLGTGRTDTQYF
D: NA; J: TRBJ1-1; V: TRBV5-1; size: NA; DNA: TGCGCCAGCAGCTTGGCGGACCCAGAAGACACTGAAGCTTTCTTT; CDR3: CASSLADPEDTEAFF
D: NA; J: TRBJ2-7; V: TRBV7-9; size: once; DNA: TGTGCCAGCAGCTCCGTCAGTCCTACCTCGCGAGACGAGCAGTACTTC; CDR3: CASSSVSPTSRDEQYF
D: NA; J: TRBJ1-5; V: TRBV7-2; size: NA; DNA: TGTGCCAGCAGCTTAGTTCTCGATCAGCCCCAGCATTTT; CDR3: CASSLVLDQPQHF
D: TRBD2; J: TRBJ2-3; V: TRBV18; size: NA; DNA: TGTGCCAGCTCCCGCGGGGGTGATACAACGCAGTATTTT; CDR3: CASSRGGDTTQYF
D: TRBD2; J: TRBJ2-4; V: TRBV28; size: NA; DNA: TGTGCCAGCAGTTCTCTAGCGGGGGGAAAAAACATTCAGTACTTC; CDR3: CASSSLAGGKNIQYF
D: TRBD2; J: TRBJ2-7; V: TRBV30; size: NA; DNA: TGTGCCTGGAGTGTACTTAGCGGGGGGTTCTCCTACGAGCAGTACTTC; CDR3: CAWSVLSGGFSYEQYF
D: NA; J: TRBJ1-4; V: TRBV7-9; size: NA; DNA: TGTGCCAGCAGCTTAGGGGGGGTATCTGAAAAACTGTTTTTT; CDR3: CASSLGGVSEKLFF
D: TRBD1; J: TRBJ1-1; V: TRBV18; size: NA; DNA: TGTGCCAGCTCCCTCAGGGGGACGAACACTGAAGCTTTCTTT; CDR3: CASSLRGTNTEAFF
D: TRBD1; J: TRBJ1-3; V: TRBV14; size: NA; DNA: TGTGCCAGCAGCGTAGACAGGGTGATGGCTGGAAACACCATATATTTT; CDR3: CASSVDRVMAGNTIYF
D: NA; J: TRBJ1-6; V: TRBV6-5; size: NA; DNA: TGTGCCAGCAGAACCGGACGGAGGGGCAATTCACCCCTCCACTTT; CDR3: CASRTGRRGNSPLHF
D: NA; J: TRBJ2-7; V: TRBV28; size: NA; DNA: TGTGCCAGTCGAGCGGGCCTAACCTACGAGCAGTACTTC; CDR3: CASRAGLTYEQYF
D: NA; J: TRBJ1-2; V: TRBV2; size: NA; DNA: TGTGCCAGCAGTGATCGGGCACGGGGCTACACCTTC; CDR3: CASSDRARGYTF
D: TRBD1; J: TRBJ1-1; V: TRBV18; size: NA; DNA: TGTGCCAGCTCACCCAACAGGGGGAAGGTGAACACTGAAGCTTTCTTT; CDR3: CASSPNRGKVNTEAFF
D: NA; J: TRBJ1-1; V: TRBV6-6; size: NA; DNA: TGTGCCAGCAGTTATTCCTCCGGAACAGGGAACACTGAAGCTTTCTTT; CDR3: CASSYSSGTGNTEAFF
D: NA; J: TRBJ1-5; V: TRBV18; size: few; DNA: TGTGCCAGCTCACCGAGTTCAGGTCAGCCCCAGCATTTT; CDR3: CASSPSSGQPQHF
D: NA; J: TRBJ2-5; V: TRBV7-2; size: NA; DNA: TGTGCCAGCAGCCTTGTCCGGGAGGAGACCCAGTACTTC; CDR3: CASSLVREETQYF